Listed here are 2 T cell receptor beta chains from one sample, sequenced in a study of T cells in Graves' hyperthyroidism and ophthalmopathy. Researchers amplified the TCR beta CDR3 regions from RNA transcripts. Primed by the HTBI set, a first-round RT-PCR was run on the TCR CDR3. TCRdb re-derived calls from the multiplex PCR reads in MiXCR, one entry per CDR3 protein. Altogether about 700,000 distinct CDR3 sequences are present, approximately 14% being singletons, with the ten largest covering about 9.4%. The sequencing input was blood. These receptor sequences come from a woman under 30 with Graves' hyperthyroidism.

This clonotype came up many times. The chain couples TRBV30 to TRBJ2-1, with 7 bases aligning to TRBD1. Germline CDR1 GTSNPN, CDR2 SVGIG (reference sequence). This CDR3 is 16 amino acids long. V dropped 2 bases and J dropped 0; count of bases not matched to a gene: 7. The chain's CDR3 is CAWSYRGTSSYNEQFF. The CDR3 region has the DNA TGTGCCTGGAGTTACAGGGGAACGAGCTCCTACAATGAGCAGTTCTTC. Looking up the rest from reference TRBV30 and TRBJ2-1 gives the full variable domain: SQTIHQWPATLVQPVGSPLSLECTVEGTSNPNLYWYRQAAGRGLQLLFYSVGIGQISSEVPQNLSASRPQDRQFILSSKKLLLSDSGFYLCAWSYRGTSSYNEQFFGPGTRLTVL.

V is TRBV7-2 and J is TRBJ1-5; no reliable D call. Trimming shortened V by 1 base and J by 3 bases, and 7 bases separated the two germline ends. Looked up from germline, CDR1 is SGHTA and CDR2 is FQGNSA. CDR3 size: 14 residues. CDR3 loop: CASSLGPNNQPQHF. CDR3 DNA: TGTGCCAGCAGCTTAGGTCCAAACAATCAGCCCCAGCATTTT.